This T cell receptor beta chain originates from a study of OX40 agonist ivuxolimab in advanced cancers. On the study more broadly: The dose-escalation cohort was around 83% male, with a mean age of around 54 years, ranging about 23 to 80.

Points from the study as a whole: There were also nonresponders showing low normalized T-cell clonal expansion.

Germline CDR1 SGHNT, CDR2 YYREEE (reference sequence). V gave up 3 bases and J gave up 2 bases; unmatched junction bases: 3. This CDR3 contains 16 residues. Sequencing used immunoSEQ multiplex PCR; TCRdb keeps in-frame clones, though not all of them. The sample contains 50,000 to 70,000 clones, approximately 79% of which appear only once. Regarding this clone: Its antigen is still unknown.

The TCR originated in an adult with an advanced solid tumor such as melanoma, head and neck, liver or kidney cancer. The chain couples TRBV5-4 to TRBJ2-3; 13 positions match TRBD2. The starting material was CD4+ or CD8+ T cells sorted from blood, obtained in a trial of the OX40 agonist ivuxolimab. CDR3 DNA sequence: TGTGCCAGCAGCTCAGGGACTAGCGGGATCACAGATACGCAGTATTTT. Its translation: CASSSGTSGITDTQYF.